This is a list of T cell receptor beta chains from one sample in a study of T cells in Graves' hyperthyroidism and ophthalmopathy. TCRdb passed the multiplex PCR reads through MiXCR, listing each CDR3 protein once. This table holds around 190,000 distinct CDR3 sequences, 15% to 20% found once. The material sequenced was blood. The receptors come from a woman aged 50 to 60 with Graves' hyperthyroidism. The CDR3 runs from the conserved cysteine through the conserved F or W. A D gene is named only where the DNA matches it firmly. Part of the rows lack a size; the others show once, few, many or a class for expanded clones.

TRBJ2-1 19 TRBV7-3 TRBD2 NA CASSLSPLTSGSSYNEQFF TGTGCCAGCAGCTTAAGTCCCCTTACTAGCGGGAGCTCCTACAATGAGCAGTTCTTC
TRBJ2-2 12 TRBV19 NA many CASNIYTGELFF TGTGCCAGTAATATTTACACCGGGGAGCTGTTTTTT
TRBJ2-7 17 TRBV4-1 TRBD1 NA CASSHTAGTGFTYEQYF TGCGCCAGCAGCCACACCGCCGGGACAGGGTTCACCTACGAGCAGTACTTC
TRBJ2-3 15 TRBV2 TRBD1 NA CASSEAGQTTDTQYF TGTGCCAGCAGTGAAGCGGGACAGACGACAGATACGCAGTATTTT
TRBJ2-3 14 TRBV7-9 NA many CAIPPGRSTDTQYF TGTGCCATCCCACCCGGCCGCAGCACAGATACGCAGTATTTT
TRBJ2-1 15 TRBV24-1 TRBD2 few CATAGGTSGGDEQFF TGTGCCACCGCCGGGGGGACTAGCGGGGGTGATGAGCAGTTCTTC
TRBJ1-1 14 TRBV19 NA many CASSRSWDRAEAFF TGTGCCAGTAGCAGGTCATGGGACCGCGCTGAAGCTTTCTTT
TRBJ1-3 14 TRBV10-3 TRBD1 many CATGTGFTGNTIYF TGTGCCACCGGGACAGGGTTTACTGGAAACACCATATATTTT
TRBJ2-1 15 TRBV19 NA many CASSISGANNNEQFF TGTGCCAGTAGTATTTCAGGGGCAAATAACAATGAGCAGTTCTTC
TRBJ1-1 13 TRBV7-9 NA many CASSPSLGTEAFF TGTGCCAGCAGCCCCTCCTTGGGCACTGAAGCTTTCTTT
TRBJ2-1 14 TRBV7-9 TRBD1 many CASSPGTGWRGQFF TGTGCCAGCAGCCCCGGGACAGGGTGGCGAGGGCAGTTCTTC
TRBJ2-7 15 TRBV6-9 NA NA CASSYGGPLLYEQYF TGTGCCAGCAGTTACGGGGGGCCGCTACTCTACGAGCAGTACTTC
TRBJ2-4 11 TRBV6-2/TRBV6-3 NA NA CASALQLLRYF TGTGCCAGCGCCCTACAGTTACTTCGGTACTTC
TRBJ1-4 13 TRBV7-9 NA many CASSLDSNEKLFF TGTGCCAGCAGCTTAGACTCTAATGAAAAACTGTTTTTT
TRBJ2-7 15 TRBV27 NA many CASSLLSAFSYEQYF TGTGCCAGCAGTTTGCTGTCAGCCTTTTCCTACGAGCAGTACTTC
TRBJ2-7 14 TRBV10-3 TRBD1 many CAISSGTDIYEQYF TGTGCCATCAGCTCCGGGACAGACATCTACGAGCAGTACTTC
TRBJ2-3 15 TRBV11-1 NA NA CASSPIGSSTDTQYF TGTGCCAGCAGCCCGATCGGGTCCAGCACAGATACGCAGTATTTT
TRBJ1-5 15 TRBV4-3 TRBD1 NA CASSQDRTGAQPQHF TGCGCCAGCAGCCAAGACAGGACAGGGGCTCAGCCCCAGCATTTT
TRBJ2-1 16 TRBV2 TRBD1 many CASSRQGAGQGNEQFF TGTGCCAGCAGTCGACAGGGGGCAGGACAAGGCAATGAGCAGTTCTTC
TRBJ2-7 14 TRBV28 TRBD1 NA CASSPRTGTYEQYF TGTGCCAGCTCCCCTCGGACAGGTACCTACGAGCAGTACTTC
TRBJ2-3 16 TRBV18 NA NA CASSPPGAYDTDTQYF TGTGCCAGCTCACCACCGGGCGCCTACGATACAGATACGCAGTATTTT
TRBJ1-2 11 TRBV6-1 NA many CASGAFYGYTF TGTGCCAGCGGGGCATTCTATGGCTACACCTTC
TRBJ1-6 15 TRBV20-1 TRBD1 many CSARSSDRANSPLHF TGCAGTGCTAGGTCTTCGGACAGGGCGAATTCACCCCTCCACTTT
TRBJ1-2 13 TRBV4-2 NA many CASSARDPLGYTF TGTGCCAGCAGCGCCCGGGACCCACTTGGCTACACCTTC
TRBJ2-5 15 TRBV7-9 TRBD1 many CASSRQGLLQETQYF TGTGCCAGCAGCCGACAGGGCTTACTTCAAGAGACCCAGTACTTC
TRBJ1-4 15 TRBV2 NA many CASTIGHLFNEKLFF TGTGCCAGCACCATCGGACACTTGTTTAATGAAAAACTGTTTTTT
TRBJ2-2 12 TRBV10-1 NA many CANGQNTGELFF TGCGCCAACGGACAGAACACCGGGGAGCTGTTTTTT
TRBJ2-2 14 TRBV5-1 NA many CASSSQVYTGELFF TGCGCCAGCTCATCACAGGTGTACACCGGGGAGCTGTTTTTT
TRBJ2-3 10 TRBV12-3/TRBV12-4 NA NA CASDTDTRYF TGTGCCAGCGACACAGATACGCGGTATTTT
TRBJ2-7 14 TRBV19 TRBD1 few CASSGSGGPYEQYF TGTGCCAGTAGTGGGTCAGGGGGCCCCTACGAGCAGTACTTC
TRBJ1-3 14 TRBV2 NA NA CASRLDTSGNTIYF TGTGCCAGCAGGCTGGACACCTCTGGAAACACCATATATTTT
TRBJ1-3 14 TRBV6-1 NA many CASRLSDSGNTIYF TGTGCCAGCAGGCTGTCCGACTCTGGAAACACCATATATTTT
TRBJ2-2 12 TRBV7-9 NA many CASSLIPGELFF TGTGCCAGCAGCTTGATTCCCGGGGAGCTGTTTTTT
TRBJ2-1 13 TRBV5-1 NA many CASSLALDNEQFF TGCGCCAGCAGCTTGGCCCTAGACAATGAGCAGTTCTTC
TRBJ2-3 13 TRBV6-1 NA many CASKVGIRDTQYF TGTGCCAGCAAAGTTGGGATTCGGGATACGCAGTATTTT
TRBJ1-1 15 TRBV7-2 NA NA CANSVGPTPNTEAFF TGTGCCAACAGCGTAGGGCCCACCCCGAACACTGAAGCTTTCTTT
TRBJ2-1 16 TRBV5-1 NA many CASSLFTSTSYNEQFF TGCGCCAGCAGCCTCTTTACATCTACCTCCTACAATGAGCAGTTCTTC
TRBJ2-5 16 TRBV12-3/TRBV12-4 TRBD2 NA CASSSGLAGVGETQYF TGTGCCAGCAGTTCGGGACTAGCGGGAGTAGGCGAGACCCAGTACTTC
TRBJ2-7 14 TRBV20-1 TRBD1 many CSARDGTVSREQYF TGCAGTGCTAGAGATGGGACAGTCTCGCGGGAGCAGTACTTC
TRBJ1-3 15 TRBV6-1 TRBD1 many CASALQGGPRNTIYF TGTGCCAGCGCGCTCCAAGGGGGCCCTAGAAACACCATATATTTT
TRBJ2-4 12 TRBV3-1 NA many CASSQSGNIQYF TGTGCCAGCAGCCAAAGCGGGAACATTCAGTACTTC
TRBJ2-1 17 TRBV5-1 NA many CASSLVRTADNYNEQFF TGCGCCAGCAGCTTGGTGCGGACGGCGGATAACTACAATGAGCAGTTCTTC
TRBJ1-3 15 TRBV3-1 NA many CATSARTGSGNTIYF TGTGCCACTTCTGCCCGAACAGGATCTGGAAACACCATATATTTT
TRBJ1-1 15 TRBV10-3 NA many CAISDLRGVNTEAFF TGTGCCATCAGTGATTTGAGGGGCGTGAACACTGAAGCTTTCTTT
TRBJ1-3 13 TRBV7-9 NA many CASSPGAGNTIYF TGTGCCAGCAGCCCCGGCGCTGGAAACACCATATATTTT
TRBJ2-2 14 TRBV5-1 NA many CASSWYTNTGELFF TGCGCCAGCAGCTGGTACACAAACACCGGGGAGCTGTTTTTT
TRBJ1-3 15 TRBV3-1 NA NA CASSQVRDRQNTIYF TGTGCCAGCAGCCAAGTCCGTGACAGACAAAACACCATATATTTT
TRBJ2-1 14 TRBV28 NA NA CASSLVERSNEQFF TGTGCCAGCAGTTTAGTCGAGCGGAGCAATGAGCAGTTCTTC
TRBJ1-1 14 TRBV7-9 NA NA CASSLLAGVTEAFF TGTGCCAGCAGCTTATTAGCAGGGGTCACTGAAGCTTTCTTT
TRBJ2-3 13 TRBV9 NA many CASSVGPPDTQYF TGTGCCAGCAGCGTAGGGCCCCCAGATACGCAGTATTTT
TRBJ1-2 13 TRBV6-1 NA many CASSDTLNYGYTF TGTGCCAGCAGTGACACACTAAACTATGGCTACACCTTC
TRBJ1-5 16 TRBV5-5 TRBD1 NA CASSLDGTGSNQPQHF TGTGCCAGCAGCTTGGACGGGACAGGTAGCAATCAGCCCCAGCATTTT
TRBJ2-7 11 TRBV18 NA NA CASSEALEQYF TGTGCCAGCTCAGAAGCTCTCGAGCAGTACTTC
TRBJ2-7 12 TRBV6-2/TRBV6-3 NA many CASSSRGYEQYF TGTGCCAGCAGTTCACGGGGCTACGAGCAGTACTTC
TRBJ1-2 15 TRBV7-9 NA many CASSLASGTRDGYTF TGTGCCAGCAGCTTAGCCTCCGGGACCCGGGACGGCTACACCTTC
TRBJ2-3 18 TRBV19 TRBD2 many CASSMDGLAGGPEDTQYF TGTGCCAGTAGTATGGATGGACTAGCGGGGGGGCCCGAAGATACGCAGTATTTT